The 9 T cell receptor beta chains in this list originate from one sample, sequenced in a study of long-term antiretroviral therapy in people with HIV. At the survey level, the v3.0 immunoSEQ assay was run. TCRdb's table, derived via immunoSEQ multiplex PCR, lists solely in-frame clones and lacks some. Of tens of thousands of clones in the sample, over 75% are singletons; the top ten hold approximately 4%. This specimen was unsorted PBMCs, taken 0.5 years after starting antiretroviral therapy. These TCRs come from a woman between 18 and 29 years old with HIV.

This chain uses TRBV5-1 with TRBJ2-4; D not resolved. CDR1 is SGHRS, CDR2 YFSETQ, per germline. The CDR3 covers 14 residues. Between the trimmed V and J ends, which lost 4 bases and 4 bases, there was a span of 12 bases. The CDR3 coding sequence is TGCGCCAGCAGCAGGAGCGAGTCTAAAAACATTCAGTACTTC. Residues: CASSRSESKNIQYF.

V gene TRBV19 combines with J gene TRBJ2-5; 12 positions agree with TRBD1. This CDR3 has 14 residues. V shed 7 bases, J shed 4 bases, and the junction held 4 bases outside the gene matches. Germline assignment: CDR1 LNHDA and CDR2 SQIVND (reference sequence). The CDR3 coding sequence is TGTGCCAGTACCGGGACAGGGGGCGGAGAGACCCAGTACTTC. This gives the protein CASTGTGGGETQYF.

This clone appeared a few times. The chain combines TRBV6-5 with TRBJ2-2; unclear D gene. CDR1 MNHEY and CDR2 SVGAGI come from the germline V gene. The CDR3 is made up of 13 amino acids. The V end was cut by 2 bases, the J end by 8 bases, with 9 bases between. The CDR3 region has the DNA TGTGCCAGCAGTTACAGCCCGGAAGGGGAGCTGTTTTTT. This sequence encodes CASSYSPEGELFF.

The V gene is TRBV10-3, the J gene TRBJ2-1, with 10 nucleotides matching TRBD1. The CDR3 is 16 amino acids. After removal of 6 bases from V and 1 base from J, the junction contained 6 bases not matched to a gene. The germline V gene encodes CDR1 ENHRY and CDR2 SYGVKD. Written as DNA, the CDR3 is TGTGCCATCAGCTCGGGACAGGGGACTTCCTACAATGAGCAGTTCTTC. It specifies CAISSGQGTSYNEQFF.

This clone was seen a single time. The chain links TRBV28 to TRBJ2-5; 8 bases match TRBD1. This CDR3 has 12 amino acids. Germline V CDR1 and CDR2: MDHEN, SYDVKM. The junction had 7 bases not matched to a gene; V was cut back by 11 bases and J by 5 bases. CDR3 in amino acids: CAGSTGVETQYF. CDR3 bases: TGTGCCGGATCGACAGGGGTTGAGACCCAGTACTTC.

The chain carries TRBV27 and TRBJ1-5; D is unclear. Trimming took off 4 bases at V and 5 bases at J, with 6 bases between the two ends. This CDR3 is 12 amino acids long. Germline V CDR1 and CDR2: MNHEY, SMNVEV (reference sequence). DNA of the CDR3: TGTGCCAGCAGTTCGGGGTATCAGCCCCAGCATTTT. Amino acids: CASSSGYQPQHF.

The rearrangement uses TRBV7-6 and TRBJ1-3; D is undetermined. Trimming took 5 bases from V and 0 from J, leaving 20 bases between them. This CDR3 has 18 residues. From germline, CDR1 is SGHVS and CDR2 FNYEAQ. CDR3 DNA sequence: TGTGCCAGCAGCATATTCCCCCCGGCGGTGAGCTCTGGAAACACCATATATTTT. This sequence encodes CASSIFPPAVSSGNTIYF.

CDR3 nucleotide sequence: TGTGCCAGTAAGTCCGGGGGTCAGCCCCAGCATTTT. Its translation is CASKSGGQPQHF. This chain uses TRBV19 with TRBJ1-5; D is possibly TRBD1 (5 bases). The V gene lost 7 bases and the J gene lost 6 bases, with 10 bases spanning the gap. The CDR3 runs to 12 residues. Per the germline V gene, CDR1 is LNHDA and CDR2 is SQIVND (reference sequence).

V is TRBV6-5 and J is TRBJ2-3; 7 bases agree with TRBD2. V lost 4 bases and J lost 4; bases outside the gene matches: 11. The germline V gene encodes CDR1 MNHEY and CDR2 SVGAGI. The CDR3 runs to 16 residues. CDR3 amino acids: CASSSGVSRGADTQYF. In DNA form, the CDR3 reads TGTGCCAGCAGTTCCGGCGTTTCCCGGGGGGCAGATACGCAGTATTTT.